What follows describes a single T cell receptor beta chain. The data were taken from a study of cytomegalovirus exposure and HLA in healthy donors. Germline trimming cut 3 bases from V and 7 bases from J; bases unmatched to any gene: 8. The CDR3 extends over 14 amino acids. CDR1 and CDR2 from the germline V gene are LNHNV and YYDKDF (reference sequence). TCRdb keeps only in-frame clones here, not all; method: immunoSEQ multiplex PCR. Found here are some 110,000 clones, 86% of them singletons; the top ten hold roughly 5%. Sample: PBMCs. The clonotype was recovered from a man between 18 and 35 years old in good health and CMV-seronegative. V is TRBV15 and J is TRBJ1-1; 7 nucleotides align to TRBD1. DNA of the CDR3: TGTGCCACCAGCAGGACGACAGGGCTCGGTGAAGCTTTCTTT. This sequence encodes CATSRTTGLGEAFF.